This is a list of T cell receptor beta chains from one sample in a study of cytotoxic CD8 clonotypes in ibrutinib-treated CLL. This table comes from immunoSEQ multiplex PCR, and its TCRdb copy is limited to in-frame clones, with some not included. The data show some 19,000 clones, approximately 84% seen once. This sample comprised PBMCs, obtained before ibrutinib treatment. These receptors were obtained from a human donor with chronic lymphocytic leukemia. Both conserved end residues are part of each CDR3. The D gene is left open where the match is weak. Clone size is given for some rows only: seen once, a few or many times, or a class if the clone is expanded.

TRBJ2-5,TRBD2,TRBV7-2,19,NA,CASSLAGTSGDQRIETQYF,TGTGCCAGCAGCTTAGCAGGGACTAGCGGGGACCAGCGCATAGAGACCCAGTACTTC
TRBJ2-2,NA,TRBV9,16,NA,CASSVRGGLNTGELFF,TGTGCCAGCAGCGTACGGGGCGGCTTGAACACCGGGGAGCTGTTTTTT
TRBJ1-2,NA,TRBV19,15,NA,CASSDQQGLVGGYTF,TGTGCCAGTAGTGACCAACAGGGATTAGTGGGTGGCTACACCTTC
TRBJ2-2,NA,TRBV6-5,16,NA,CASSYSGGTETGELFF,TGTGCCAGCAGTTACTCGGGAGGGACAGAGACCGGGGAGCTGTTTTTT
TRBJ2-7,NA,TRBV11-3,14,NA,CASSLRGAAYEQYF,TGTGCCAGCAGCTTACGTGGGGCCGCCTACGAGCAGTACTTC
TRBJ1-2,TRBD1,TRBV4-3,14,once,CASSQGQGPFGYTF,TGCGCCAGCAGCCAAGGACAGGGCCCCTTTGGCTACACCTTC
TRBJ2-5,NA,TRBV11-2,19,NA,CASSFSSNRGQPNQETQYF,TGTGCCAGCAGCTTTAGCTCCAACCGAGGACAGCCGAACCAAGAGACCCAGTACTTC
TRBJ2-3,NA,TRBV11-3,19,NA,CASSHRGANPLFGTDTQYF,TGTGCCAGCAGCCACCGGGGAGCTAACCCTCTTTTTGGCACAGATACGCAGTATTTT
TRBJ1-1,NA,TRBV2,12,NA,CASRYTGTEAFF,TGTGCCAGCAGATATACTGGAACTGAAGCTTTCTTT
TRBJ2-7,TRBD2,TRBV5-4,14,NA,CASSSGGGTYEQYF,TGTGCCAGCAGCTCGGGGGGGGGTACCTACGAGCAGTACTTC
TRBJ2-5,NA,TRBV9,13,NA,CASSAGHSFVQYF,TGTGCCAGCAGCGCAGGCCATAGCTTCGTCCAGTACTTC
TRBJ1-6,TRBD1,TRBV4-3,15,NA,CASSHRQGSNSPLHF,TGCGCCAGCAGCCACCGACAGGGCTCTAATTCACCCCTCCACTTT
TRBJ1-6,NA,TRBV5-5,15,NA,CASSFSQADNSPLHF,TGTGCCAGCAGCTTTTCCCAGGCAGATAATTCACCCCTCCACTTT
TRBJ2-3,TRBD2,TRBV7-9,13,NA,CAGGGPGGDTQYF,TGTGCCGGCGGGGGGCCCGGCGGAGATACGCAGTATTTT
TRBJ1-1,TRBD1,TRBV16,15,once,CASSRVDRGDTEAFF,TGTGCCAGCAGCAGGGTGGACAGGGGGGACACTGAAGCTTTCTTT
TRBJ1-3,NA,TRBV7-2,15,NA,CASSLEGGNGNTIYF,TGTGCCAGCAGCTTAGAGGGGGGGAACGGAAACACCATATATTTT
TRBJ2-7,NA,TRBV4-1,15,few,CASSQAGNGGGEQYF,TGCGCCAGCAGCCAAGCAGGGAATGGTGGTGGAGAGCAGTACTTC
TRBJ1-5,NA,TRBV19,15,NA,CASTSIGFSNQPQHF,TGTGCCAGTACCAGCATTGGGTTTAGCAATCAGCCCCAGCATTTT
TRBJ1-5,TRBD1,TRBV6-5,14,NA,CAIQGTDRYQPQHF,TGTGCCATCCAGGGGACAGACCGCTATCAGCCCCAGCATTTT
TRBJ1-1,NA,TRBV20-1,11,NA,CSARGNTEAFF,TGCAGTGCTAGAGGAAACACTGAAGCTTTCTTT
TRBJ2-5,TRBD1,TRBV9,15,NA,CASSVEAGGVETQYF,TGTGCCAGCAGCGTAGAGGCAGGGGGCGTCGAGACCCAGTACTTC
TRBJ1-1,NA,TRBV5-1,14,NA,CASSLGGPNTEAFF,TGCGCCAGCAGCTTGGGAGGGCCGAACACTGAAGCTTTCTTT
TRBJ2-3,TRBD2,TRBV5-4,18,few,CASSLRGSGGWGTDTQYF,TGTGCCAGCAGCTTGCGTGGTAGCGGGGGGTGGGGCACAGATACGCAGTATTTT
TRBJ1-2,NA,TRBV10-3,15,NA,CAIRRLDRTDYGYTF,TGTGCCATCAGGAGATTAGACAGGACCGACTATGGCTACACCTTC
TRBJ2-1,NA,TRBV19,13,NA,CASSFGSGDEQFF,TGTGCCAGTAGCTTTGGAAGCGGCGATGAGCAGTTCTTC
TRBJ2-7,NA,TRBV5-4,13,NA,CASSSGPNYEQYF,TGTGCCAGCAGCTCAGGGCCTAACTACGAGCAGTACTTC
TRBJ1-6,TRBD1,TRBV10-2,17,NA,CASSERGGGVFGSPLHF,TGCGCCAGCAGTGAGCGAGGAGGGGGCGTATTTGGTTCACCCCTCCACTTT